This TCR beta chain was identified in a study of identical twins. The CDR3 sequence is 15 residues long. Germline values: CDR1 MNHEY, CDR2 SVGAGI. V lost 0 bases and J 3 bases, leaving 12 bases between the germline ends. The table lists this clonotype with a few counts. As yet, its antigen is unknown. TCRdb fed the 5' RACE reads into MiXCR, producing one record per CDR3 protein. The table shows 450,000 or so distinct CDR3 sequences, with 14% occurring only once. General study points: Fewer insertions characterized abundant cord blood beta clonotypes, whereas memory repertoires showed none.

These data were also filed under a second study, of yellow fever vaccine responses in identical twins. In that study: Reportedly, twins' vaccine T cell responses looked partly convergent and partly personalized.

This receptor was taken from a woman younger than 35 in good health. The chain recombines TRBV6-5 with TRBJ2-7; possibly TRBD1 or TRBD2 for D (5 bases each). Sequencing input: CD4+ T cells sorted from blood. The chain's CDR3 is CASSYSGTHNYEQYF. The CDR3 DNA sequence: TGTGCCAGCAGTTACTCAGGGACCCATAACTACGAGCAGTACTTC.